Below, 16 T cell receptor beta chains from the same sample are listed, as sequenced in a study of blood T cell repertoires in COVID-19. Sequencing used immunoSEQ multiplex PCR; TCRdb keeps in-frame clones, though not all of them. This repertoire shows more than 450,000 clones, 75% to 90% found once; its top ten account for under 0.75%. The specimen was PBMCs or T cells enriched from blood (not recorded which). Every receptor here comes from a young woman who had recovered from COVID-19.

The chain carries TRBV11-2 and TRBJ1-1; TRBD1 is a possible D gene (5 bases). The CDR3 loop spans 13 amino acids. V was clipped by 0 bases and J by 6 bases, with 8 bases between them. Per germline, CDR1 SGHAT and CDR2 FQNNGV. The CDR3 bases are TGTGCCAGCAGCTTAGATATCAGGGCTGAAGCTTTCTTT. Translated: CASSLDIRAEAFF. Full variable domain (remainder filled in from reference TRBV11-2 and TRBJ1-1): EAGVAQSPRYKIIEKRQSVAFWCNPISGHATLYWYQQILGQGPKLLIQFQNNGVVDDSQLPKDRFSAERLKGVDSTLKIQPAKLEDSAVYLCASSLDIRAEAFFGQGTRLTVV.

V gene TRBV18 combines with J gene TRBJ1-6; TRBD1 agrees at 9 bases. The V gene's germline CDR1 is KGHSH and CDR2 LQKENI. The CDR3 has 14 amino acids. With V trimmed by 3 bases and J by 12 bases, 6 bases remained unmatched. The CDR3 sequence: CASSPGTGGGPLHF. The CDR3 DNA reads TGTGCCAGCTCACCTGGAACAGGGGGCGGACCCCTCCACTTT.

Written as DNA, the CDR3 is TGCGCCAGCAGCTTGAACGCGGGGGTTGCAACTAATGAAAAACTGTTTTTT. This codes for CASSLNAGVATNEKLFF. The V gene is TRBV5-1, the J gene TRBJ1-4; a possible D gene is TRBD1 (5 bases). Germline CDR1 is SGHRS and CDR2 is YFSETQ. The V gene lost 1 base and the J gene lost 0 bases, with 13 bases spanning the gap. This CDR3 has 17 amino acids.

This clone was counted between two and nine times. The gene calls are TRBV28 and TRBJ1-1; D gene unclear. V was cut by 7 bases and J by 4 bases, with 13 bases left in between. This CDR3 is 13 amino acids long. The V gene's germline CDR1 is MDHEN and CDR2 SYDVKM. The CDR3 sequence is CASTYSGGTEAFF. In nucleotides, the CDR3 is TGTGCCAGCACCTACTCCGGTGGCACTGAAGCTTTCTTT.

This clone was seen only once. CDR3 nucleotides: TGTGCCAGCAGTCCCCTCGGGGGAGCGGGGGGGGAGGGCGAGCAGTACTTC. Encoded protein: CASSPLGGAGGEGEQYF. The chain uses TRBV2 and TRBJ2-7; 10 bases line up with TRBD2. CDR1 and CDR2 (germline): SNHLY, FYNNEI. The CDR3 totals 17 residues. Germline trimming cut 5 bases from V and 6 bases from J; bases unmatched to any gene: 16.

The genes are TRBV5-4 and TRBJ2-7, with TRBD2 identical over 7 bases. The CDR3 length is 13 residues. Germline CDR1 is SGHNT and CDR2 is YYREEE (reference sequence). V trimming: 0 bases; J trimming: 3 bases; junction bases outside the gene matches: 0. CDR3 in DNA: TGTGCCAGCAGCTTGGGGGGGGGCTACGAGCAGTACTTC. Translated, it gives CASSLGGGYEQYF.

CDR3 residues: CASGTRQVIKVSTEAFF. DNA of the CDR3: TGCGCCAGCGGAACCCGACAGGTTATTAAGGTTAGCACTGAAGCTTTCTTT. This chain uses TRBV23-1 with TRBJ1-1, with TRBD1 as a possible D gene (6 bases). TRBV23-1 is given ORF status, its function remaining uncertain. V shed 8 bases and J shed 4 bases, with 26 bases lying between them. The CDR3 covers 17 residues.

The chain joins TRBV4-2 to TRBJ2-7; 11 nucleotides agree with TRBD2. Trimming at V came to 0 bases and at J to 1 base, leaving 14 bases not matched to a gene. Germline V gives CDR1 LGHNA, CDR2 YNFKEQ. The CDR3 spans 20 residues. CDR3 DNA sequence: TGTGCCAGCAGCCAAGATCTTATTAGGGCTAGCGGGGGGCCTTCCTACGAGCAGTACTTC. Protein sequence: CASSQDLIRASGGPSYEQYF.

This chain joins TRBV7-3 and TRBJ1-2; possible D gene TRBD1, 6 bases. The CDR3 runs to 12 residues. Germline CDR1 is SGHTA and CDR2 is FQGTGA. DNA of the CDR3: TGTGTCGGGGGGCACCATGACTATGGCTACACCTTC. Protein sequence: CVGGHHDYGYTF.

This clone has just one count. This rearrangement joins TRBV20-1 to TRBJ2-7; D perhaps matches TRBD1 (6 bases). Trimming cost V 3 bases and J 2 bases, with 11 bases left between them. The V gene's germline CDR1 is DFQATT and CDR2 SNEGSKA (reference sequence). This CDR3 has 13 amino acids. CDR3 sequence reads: CSASLQGTYEQYF. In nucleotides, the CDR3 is TGCAGTGCTAGTCTCCAGGGGACCTACGAGCAGTACTTC.

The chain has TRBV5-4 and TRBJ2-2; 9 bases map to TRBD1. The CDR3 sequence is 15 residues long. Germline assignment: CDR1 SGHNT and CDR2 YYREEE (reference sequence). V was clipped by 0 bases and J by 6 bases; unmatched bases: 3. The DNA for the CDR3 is TGTGCCAGCAGCTTGGGGACAGGGGAGGCCGGGGAGCTGTTTTTT. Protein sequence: CASSLGTGEAGELFF.

For the CDR3, the DNA is TGCAAAGTGAGGGTGGGCACTGAAGCTTTCTTT. The encoded protein is CKVRVGTEAFF. The chain combines TRBV29-1 with TRBJ1-1; D not certain. Germline V gives CDR1 SQVTM, CDR2 ANQGSEA. The CDR3 runs to 11 residues.

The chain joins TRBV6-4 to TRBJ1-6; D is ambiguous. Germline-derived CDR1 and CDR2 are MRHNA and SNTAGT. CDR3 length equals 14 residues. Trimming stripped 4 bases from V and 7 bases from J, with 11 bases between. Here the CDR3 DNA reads TGTGCCAGCAGTGTAGGAGAAATGAATTCACCCCTCCACTTT. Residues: CASSVGEMNSPLHF.

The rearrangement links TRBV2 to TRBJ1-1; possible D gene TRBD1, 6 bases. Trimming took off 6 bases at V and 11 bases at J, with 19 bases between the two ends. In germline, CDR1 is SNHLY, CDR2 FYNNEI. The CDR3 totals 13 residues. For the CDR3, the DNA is TGTGCCAGCAGCGGGGCCAGGCTCCAGGGGGCTTTCTTT. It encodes CASSGARLQGAFF.

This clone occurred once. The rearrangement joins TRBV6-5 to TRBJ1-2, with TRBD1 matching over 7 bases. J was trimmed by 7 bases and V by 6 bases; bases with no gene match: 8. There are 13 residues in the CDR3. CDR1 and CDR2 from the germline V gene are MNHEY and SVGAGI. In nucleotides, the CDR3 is TGTGCCAGCAGCTCCGACAGGGTCGGTGGCTACACCTTC. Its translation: CASSSDRVGGYTF.

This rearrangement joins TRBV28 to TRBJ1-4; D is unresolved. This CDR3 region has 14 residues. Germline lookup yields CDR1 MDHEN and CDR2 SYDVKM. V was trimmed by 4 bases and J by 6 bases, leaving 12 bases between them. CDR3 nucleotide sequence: TGTGCCAGCAGTTCACCGGATCAGGATGAAAAACTGTTTTTT. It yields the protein CASSSPDQDEKLFF.